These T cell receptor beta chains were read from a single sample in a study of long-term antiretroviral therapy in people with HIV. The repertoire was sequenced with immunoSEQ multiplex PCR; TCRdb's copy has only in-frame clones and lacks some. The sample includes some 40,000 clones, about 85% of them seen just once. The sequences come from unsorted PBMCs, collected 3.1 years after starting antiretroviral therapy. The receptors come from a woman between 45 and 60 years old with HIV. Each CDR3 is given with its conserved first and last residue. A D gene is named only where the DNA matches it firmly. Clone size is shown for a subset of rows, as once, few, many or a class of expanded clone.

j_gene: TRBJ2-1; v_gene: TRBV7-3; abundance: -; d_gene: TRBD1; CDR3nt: TGTGCCAGCAGCTCAGGGACAGGGAGGTCCTACAATGAGCAGTTCTTC; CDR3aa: CASSSGTGRSYNEQFF
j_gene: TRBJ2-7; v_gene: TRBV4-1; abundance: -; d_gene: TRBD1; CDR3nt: TGCGCCAGCAGCCAATTTAGGGCAGGGGGCGGCTACGAGCAGTACTTC; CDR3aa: CASSQFRAGGGYEQYF
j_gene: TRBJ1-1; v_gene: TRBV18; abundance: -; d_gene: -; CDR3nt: TGTGCCAGCTCACCGGAGCCCAACACTGAAGCTTTCTTT; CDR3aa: CASSPEPNTEAFF
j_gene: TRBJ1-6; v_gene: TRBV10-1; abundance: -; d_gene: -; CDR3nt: TGCGCCAGCAGTGAGTCGACGACGGGGAATTCACCCCTCCACTTT; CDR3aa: CASSESTTGNSPLHF
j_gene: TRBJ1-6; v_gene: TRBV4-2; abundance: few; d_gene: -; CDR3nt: TGTGCCAGCAGCGCGGGGACGGGAAGCTCCTATAATTCACCCCTCCACTTT; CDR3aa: CASSAGTGSSYNSPLHF
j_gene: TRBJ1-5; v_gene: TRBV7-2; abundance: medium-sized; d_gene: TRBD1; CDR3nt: TGTGCCAGCAGCGCGGACAGGGGTAGCAATCAGCCCCAGCATTTT; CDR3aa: CASSADRGSNQPQHF
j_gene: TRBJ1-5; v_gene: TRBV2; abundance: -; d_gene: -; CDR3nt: TGTGCCAGCAGTCCCTGGGCGACAGCTAATCAGCCCCAGCATTTT; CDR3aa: CASSPWATANQPQHF
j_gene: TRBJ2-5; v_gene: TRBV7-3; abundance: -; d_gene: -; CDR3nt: TGTGCCAGCAGCTTACTTCCAGGGGAGACCCAGTACTTC; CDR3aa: CASSLLPGETQYF
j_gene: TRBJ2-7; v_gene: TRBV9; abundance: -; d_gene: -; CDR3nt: TGTGCCAGCAGCGTAAGATTTGACAGCTCCTACGAGCAGTACTTC; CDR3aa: CASSVRFDSSYEQYF
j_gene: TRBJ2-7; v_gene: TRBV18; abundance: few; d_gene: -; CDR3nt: TGTGCCAGCTCACCACCGGGGGGAAACGAGCAGTACTTC; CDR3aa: CASSPPGGNEQYF